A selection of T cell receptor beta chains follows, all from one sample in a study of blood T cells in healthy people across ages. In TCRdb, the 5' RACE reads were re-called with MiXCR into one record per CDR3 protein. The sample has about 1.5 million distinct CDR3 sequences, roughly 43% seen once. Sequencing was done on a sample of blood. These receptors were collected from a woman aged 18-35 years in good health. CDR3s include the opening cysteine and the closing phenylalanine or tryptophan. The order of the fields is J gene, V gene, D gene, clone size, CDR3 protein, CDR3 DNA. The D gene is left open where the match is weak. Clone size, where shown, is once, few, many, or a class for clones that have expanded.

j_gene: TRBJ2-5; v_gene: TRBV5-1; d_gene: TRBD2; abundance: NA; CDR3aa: CASSPGTSGFQYF; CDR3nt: TGCGCCAGCAGCCCGGGGACTAGCGGGTTTCAGTACTTC
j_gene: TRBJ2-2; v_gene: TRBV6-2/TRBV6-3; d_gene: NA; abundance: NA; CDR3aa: CASSYRTGELFF; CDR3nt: TGTGCCAGCAGTTACCGCACCGGGGAGCTGTTTTTT
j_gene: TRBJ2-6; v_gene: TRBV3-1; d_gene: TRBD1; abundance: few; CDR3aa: CASSLGQGFSGANVLTF; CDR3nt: TGTGCCAGCAGCCTGGGACAGGGATTCTCTGGGGCCAACGTCCTGACTTTC
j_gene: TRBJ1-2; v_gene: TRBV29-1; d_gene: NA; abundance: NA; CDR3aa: CSVEIGGQDGYTF; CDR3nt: TGCAGCGTTGAAATCGGGGGGCAGGATGGCTACACCTTC
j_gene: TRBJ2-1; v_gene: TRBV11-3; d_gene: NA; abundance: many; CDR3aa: CASSWDGSSYNEQFF; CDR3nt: TGTGCCAGCAGCTGGGACGGTAGCTCCTACAATGAGCAGTTCTTC
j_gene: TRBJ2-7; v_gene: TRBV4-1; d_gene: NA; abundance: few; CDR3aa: CASSQETPGPYEQYF; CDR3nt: TGCGCCAGCAGCCAAGAGACGCCGGGACCCTACGAGCAGTACTTC
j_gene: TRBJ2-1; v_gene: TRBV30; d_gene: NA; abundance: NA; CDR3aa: CAADNEQFF; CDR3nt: TGTGCTGCGGACAATGAGCAGTTCTTC
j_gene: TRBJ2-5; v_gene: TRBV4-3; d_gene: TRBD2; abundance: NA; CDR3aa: CASSQDASGRAETQYF; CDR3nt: TGCGCCAGCAGCCAAGATGCTAGCGGGAGAGCTGAGACCCAGTACTTC
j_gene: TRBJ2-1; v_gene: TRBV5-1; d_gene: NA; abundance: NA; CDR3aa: CASIPEGATYNEQFF; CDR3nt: TGCGCCAGCATCCCGGAAGGGGCAACTTACAATGAGCAGTTCTTC
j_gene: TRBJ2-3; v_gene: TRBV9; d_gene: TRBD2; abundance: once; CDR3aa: CASSVDPRGGSGTDTQYF; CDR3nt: TGTGCCAGCAGCGTAGATCCAAGGGGCGGGAGTGGCACAGATACGCAGTATTTT
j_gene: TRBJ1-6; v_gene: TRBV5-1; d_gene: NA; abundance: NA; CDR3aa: CASSLPRGNSPPHF; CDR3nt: TGCGCCAGCAGCTTGCCGCGGGGAAATTCACCCCCCCACTTT
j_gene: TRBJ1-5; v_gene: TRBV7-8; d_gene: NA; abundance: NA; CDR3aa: CASSLERGGYTGKQPQHF; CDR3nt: TGTGCCAGCAGCTTAGAGAGGGGGGGGTACACAGGGAAACAGCCCCAGCATTTT
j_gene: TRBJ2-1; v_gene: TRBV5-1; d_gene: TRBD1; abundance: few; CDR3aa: CASNHDRGDNEQFF; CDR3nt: TGCGCCAGCAACCACGACAGGGGCGACAATGAGCAGTTCTTC
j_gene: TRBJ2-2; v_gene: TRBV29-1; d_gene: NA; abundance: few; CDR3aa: CSVQGQENTGELFF; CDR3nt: TGCAGCGTTCAGGGGCAGGAAAACACCGGGGAGCTGTTTTTT
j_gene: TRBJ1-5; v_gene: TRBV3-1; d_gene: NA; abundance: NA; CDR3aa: CASSHGGAGNQPQHF; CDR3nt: TGTGCCAGCAGCCATGGGGGTGCGGGCAATCAGCCCCAGCATTTT
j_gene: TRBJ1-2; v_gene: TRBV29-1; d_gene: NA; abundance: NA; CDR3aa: CSVGAGLVIDGYTF; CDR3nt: TGCAGCGTTGGGGCAGGGTTAGTGATAGATGGCTACACCTTC
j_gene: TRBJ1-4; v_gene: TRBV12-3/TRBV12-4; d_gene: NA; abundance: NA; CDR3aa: CASTLWGNEKLFF; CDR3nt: TGTGCCAGCACCCTGTGGGGAAATGAAAAACTGTTTTTT
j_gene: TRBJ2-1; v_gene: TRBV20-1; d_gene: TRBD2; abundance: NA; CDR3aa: CSARTSGTAEQFF; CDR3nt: TGCAGTGCCCGGACTAGCGGGACGGCGGAGCAGTTCTTC
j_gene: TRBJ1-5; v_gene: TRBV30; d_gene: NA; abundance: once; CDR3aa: CAWSFSLNQPQHF; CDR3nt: TGTGCCTGGAGTTTCAGCCTTAATCAGCCCCAGCATTTT
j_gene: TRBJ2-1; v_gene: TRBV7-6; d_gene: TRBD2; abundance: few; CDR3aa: CASSLAPGLAGVVNEQFF; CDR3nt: TGTGCCAGCAGCTTAGCGCCCGGCCTAGCGGGAGTTGTCAATGAGCAGTTCTTC
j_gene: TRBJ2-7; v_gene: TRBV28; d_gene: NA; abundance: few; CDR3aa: CASSKGHSYEQYF; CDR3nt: TGTGCCAGCAGTAAAGGACACTCCTACGAGCAGTACTTC
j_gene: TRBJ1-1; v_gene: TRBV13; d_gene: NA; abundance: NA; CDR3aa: CASSLGIGGEAFF; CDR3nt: TGTGCCAGCAGCTTAGGAATAGGAGGTGAGGCTTTCTTT
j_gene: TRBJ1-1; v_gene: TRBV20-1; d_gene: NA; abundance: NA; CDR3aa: CSASPRLGPTEAFF; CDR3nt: TGCAGTGCAAGCCCCCGGCTCGGTCCCACTGAAGCTTTCTTT
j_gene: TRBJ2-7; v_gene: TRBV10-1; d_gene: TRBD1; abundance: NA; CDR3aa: CASSDGQVNSYEQYF; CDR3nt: TGCGCCAGCAGTGATGGACAGGTTAACTCCTACGAGCAGTACTTC
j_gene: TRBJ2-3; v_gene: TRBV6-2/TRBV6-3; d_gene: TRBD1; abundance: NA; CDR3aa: CASSPDRALSTDTQYF; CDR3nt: TGTGCCAGCAGTCCGGACAGGGCCCTTAGCACAGATACGCAGTATTTT